This TCR beta chain was recorded in a study of shared clonotypes between healthy human individuals. Across the study: Donors consisted of two women and a few men between 18 and 49.

The table came from immunoSEQ multiplex PCR; TCRdb's copy has only in-frame clones and leaves some out. The table records approximately 2.3 million clones, 90% to 95% of them present only once. V was pared by 2 bases and J by 2 bases, with 7 bases between. Germline V gene sequence: CDR1 SGHNT, CDR2 YYREEE (reference sequence). The length of the CDR3 is 14 residues. Whole-study findings and limits: Sorted-subset sequencing, rarefaction showed, was incomplete despite large depth. Naive CD4 clonotypes overlapped across a few donors at about 5.3%.

Comment on this clone: The antigen is not known.

This receptor was identified in a man between 18 and 35 years old in good health. Some clones in this sample may be carry-over from other donors' samples. The rearrangement links TRBV5-4 to TRBJ1-4; tentative D call: TRBD1 (5 bases). The sequenced sample was naive CD4+ T cells from PBMCs. Subset indicated: CD45RA+ positively selected. The CDR3 here is CASSLGHTNEKLFF. For the CDR3, the DNA is TGTGCCAGCAGCTTAGGACACACTAATGAAAAACTGTTTTTT. Looking up the rest from reference TRBV5-4 and TRBJ1-4 gives the full variable domain: ETGVTQSPTHLIKTRGQQVTLRCSSQSGHNTVSWYQQALGQGPQFIFQYYREEENGRGNFPPRFSGLQFPNYSSELNVNALELDDSALYLCASSLGHTNEKLFFGSGTQLSVL.